This T cell receptor beta chain derives from a study of response to subunit inactivated influenza vaccine. V shed 2 bases and J 4 bases; nucleotides not matched to a gene: 5. The CDR3 spans 15 residues. Germline V gene data show CDR1 as LGHNA and CDR2 as YNFKEQ. Study-level results: Authors suggested few new T cells are recruited by each seasonal influenza vaccination.

Using its own MiXCR run on the RT-PCR reads, TCRdb lists one record per CDR3 protein. The table lists 800,000 to 1,000,000 distinct CDR3 sequences, approximately 22% of them singletons. On this clonotype: The antigen is not known.

This receptor was identified in a man aged 45-65 years who received an inactivated influenza vaccine. This material consisted of PBMCs from blood, taken 4 to 6 days after vaccination. V is TRBV4-2 and J is TRBJ2-3, with 8 bases that match TRBD2. CDR3 bases: TGTGCCAGCAGCCAATCCGGGGGGGCCGCAGATACGCAGTATTTT. It codes for CASSQSGGAADTQYF.